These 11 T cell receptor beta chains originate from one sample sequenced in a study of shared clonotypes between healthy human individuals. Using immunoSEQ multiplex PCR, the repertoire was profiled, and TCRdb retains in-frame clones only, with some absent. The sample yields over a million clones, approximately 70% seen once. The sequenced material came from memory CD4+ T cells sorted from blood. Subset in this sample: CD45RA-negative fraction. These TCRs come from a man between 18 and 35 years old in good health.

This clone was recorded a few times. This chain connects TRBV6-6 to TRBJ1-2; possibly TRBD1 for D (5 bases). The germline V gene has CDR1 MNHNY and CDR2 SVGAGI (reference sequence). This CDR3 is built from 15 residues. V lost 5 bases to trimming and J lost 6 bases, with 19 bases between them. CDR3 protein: CASSRGTSGPDGYTF. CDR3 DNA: TGTGCCAGCAGTCGTGGGACCTCCGGGCCGGATGGCTACACCTTC.

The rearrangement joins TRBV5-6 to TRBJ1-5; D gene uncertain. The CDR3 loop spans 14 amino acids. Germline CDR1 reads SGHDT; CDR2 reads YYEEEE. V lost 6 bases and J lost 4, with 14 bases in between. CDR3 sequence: CASTRRAENQPQHF. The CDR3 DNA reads TGTGCCAGCACCCGTCGGGCCGAAAATCAGCCCCAGCATTTT.

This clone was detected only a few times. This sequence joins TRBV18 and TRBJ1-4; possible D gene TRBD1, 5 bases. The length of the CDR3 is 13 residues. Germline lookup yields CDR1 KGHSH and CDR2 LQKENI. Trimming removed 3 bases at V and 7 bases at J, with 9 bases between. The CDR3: CASSPTGIEKLFF. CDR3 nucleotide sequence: TGTGCCAGCTCACCTACAGGCATTGAAAAACTGTTTTTT.

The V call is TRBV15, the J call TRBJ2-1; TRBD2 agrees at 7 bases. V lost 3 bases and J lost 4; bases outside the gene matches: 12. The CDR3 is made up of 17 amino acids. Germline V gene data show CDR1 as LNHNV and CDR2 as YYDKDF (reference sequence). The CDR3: CATSSDLADASYNEQFF. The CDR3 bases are TGTGCCACCAGCAGCGATCTAGCGGACGCTTCTTACAATGAGCAGTTCTTC.

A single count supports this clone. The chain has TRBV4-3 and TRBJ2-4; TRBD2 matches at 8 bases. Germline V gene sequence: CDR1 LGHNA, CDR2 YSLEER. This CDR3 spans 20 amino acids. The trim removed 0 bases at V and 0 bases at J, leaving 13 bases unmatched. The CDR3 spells CASSQERAGVLNLAKNIQYF. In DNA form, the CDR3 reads TGCGCCAGCAGCCAAGAAAGAGCGGGAGTCCTCAACTTAGCCAAAAACATTCAGTACTTC.

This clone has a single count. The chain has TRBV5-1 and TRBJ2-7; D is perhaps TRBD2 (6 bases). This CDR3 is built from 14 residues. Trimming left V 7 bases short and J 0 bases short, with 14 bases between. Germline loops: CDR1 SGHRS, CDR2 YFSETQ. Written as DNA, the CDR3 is TGCGCCAGCGGCGTGGGCGGGAACTCCTACGAGCAGTACTTC. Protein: CASGVGGNSYEQYF.

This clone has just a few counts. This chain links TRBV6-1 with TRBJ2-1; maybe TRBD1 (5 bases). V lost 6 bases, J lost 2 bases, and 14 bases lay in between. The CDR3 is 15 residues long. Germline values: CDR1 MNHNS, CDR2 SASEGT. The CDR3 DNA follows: TGTGCCAGCAGGGACGGACACTTCACCTACAATGAGCAGTTCTTC. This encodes CASRDGHFTYNEQFF.

The CDR3 spells CAVHRDSSGNTIYF. The CDR3 region has the DNA TGTGCCGTCCACCGGGATTCCTCTGGAAACACCATATATTTT. The rearrangement uses TRBV6-5 and TRBJ1-3; D remains ambiguous. CDR1 MNHEY and CDR2 SVGAGI come from the germline V gene. The germline V and J ends were trimmed by 11 bases and 0 bases, with 14 bases remaining between them. The CDR3 is 14 amino acids.

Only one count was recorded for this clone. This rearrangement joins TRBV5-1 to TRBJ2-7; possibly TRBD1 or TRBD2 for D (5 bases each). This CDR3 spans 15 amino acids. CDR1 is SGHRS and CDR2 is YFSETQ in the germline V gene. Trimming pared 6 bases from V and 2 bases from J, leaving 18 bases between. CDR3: CASNPRAGTTYEQYF. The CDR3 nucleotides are TGCGCCAGCAACCCCCGGGCAGGGACGACCTACGAGCAGTACTTC.

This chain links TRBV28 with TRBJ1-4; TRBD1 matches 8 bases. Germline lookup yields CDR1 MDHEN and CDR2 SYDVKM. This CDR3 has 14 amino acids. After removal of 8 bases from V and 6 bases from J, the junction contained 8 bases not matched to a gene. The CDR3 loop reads CASYPGQEYEKLFF. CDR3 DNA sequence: TGTGCCAGCTACCCGGGACAGGAGTATGAAAAACTGTTTTTT.

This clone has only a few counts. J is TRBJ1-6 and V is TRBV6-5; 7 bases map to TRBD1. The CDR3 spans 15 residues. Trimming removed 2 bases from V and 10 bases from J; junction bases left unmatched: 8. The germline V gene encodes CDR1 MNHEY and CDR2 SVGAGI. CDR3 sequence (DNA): TGTGCCAGCAGTTACCTCAGGGGGGGGGACTCACCCCTCCACTTT. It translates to CASSYLRGGDSPLHF.